One sample yielded the 18 T cell receptor beta chains listed below, sequenced in a study of blood T cell repertoires in COVID-19. Profiled with immunoSEQ multiplex PCR; TCRdb holds only in-frame clones, not every one. In the table there are 150,000 to 200,000 clones, 81% of which are singletons. Sequencing input: peripheral blood. The receptors were sampled from a woman in her thirties or forties with COVID-19, enrolled during active disease.

The chain uses TRBV3-1 (or the pseudogene TRBV3-2) and TRBJ2-7; 7 bases align to TRBD1. CDR3 length: 16 residues. J was trimmed by 6 bases and V by 5 bases; bases with no gene match: 16. Germline lookup yields CDR1 LGHDT and CDR2 YNNKEL (reference sequence). CDR3 sequence (DNA): TGTGCCAGCAGCAAAACTTCCGGGACAGTCCCGCGCGAGCAGTACTTC. Its translation is CASSKTSGTVPREQYF.

The gene calls are TRBV29-1 and TRBJ2-2, with a possible D match to TRBD1 (6 bases). The CDR3 loop spans 14 amino acids. Germline loops: CDR1 SQVTM, CDR2 ANQGSEA. Trimming took off 4 bases at V and 0 bases at J, with 9 bases between the two ends. The CDR3 bases are TGCAGCGTTGCCCGGACAGCGAACACCGGGGAGCTGTTTTTT. Translating it yields CSVARTANTGELFF.

The chain joins TRBV5-4 to TRBJ2-5; 10 bases agree with TRBD2. V dropped 0 bases and J dropped 8; count of bases not matched to a gene: 4. The CDR3 is 14 amino acids. Germline V gene sequence: CDR1 SGHNT, CDR2 YYREEE (reference sequence). The CDR3 DNA follows: TGTGCCAGCAGCTTGGGGCTAGCGGGGGATACCCAGTACTTC. This codes for CASSLGLAGDTQYF.

The gene calls are TRBV5-1 and TRBJ2-3; 9 bases line up with TRBD2. Germline CDR1 reads SGHRS; CDR2 reads YFSETQ. The V segment lost 3 bases and the J segment 0 bases; nucleotides outside the gene matches: 20. CDR3 size: 21 residues. As DNA, the CDR3 is TGCGCCAGCAGCTGGCGGCTTTTTGGCGGGAGGGCCGGACGAAGCACAGATACGCAGTATTTT. This gives the protein CASSWRLFGGRAGRSTDTQYF.

This clone was recorded only once. The V gene is TRBV3-1 (or the pseudogene TRBV3-2), the J gene TRBJ2-3; D unresolved. CDR3 length: 13 amino acids. V lost 6 bases and J 5 bases, leaving 12 bases between the germline ends. Germline V CDR1 and CDR2: LGHDT, YNNKEL (reference sequence). CDR3 sequence: CASSRSGGDTQYF. The CDR3 DNA follows: TGTGCCAGCAGTAGATCTGGTGGAGATACGCAGTATTTT.

Ten or more counts support this clone. The chain links TRBV7-2 to TRBJ2-5, with TRBD1 as a possible D gene (6 bases). This CDR3 is 14 amino acids long. The ends were cut back, 5 bases at V and 2 bases at J, with 12 bases in the middle. Germline V gene data show CDR1 as SGHTA and CDR2 as FQGNSA. This CDR3 is CASSPGTQQETQYF. The CDR3, as DNA: TGTGCCAGCAGCCCCGGGACACAACAAGAGACCCAGTACTTC.

This clone showed up just once. The V call is TRBV3-1 (or the pseudogene TRBV3-2), the J call TRBJ2-6; 7 bases are shared with TRBD2. The germline CDR1 and CDR2 sequences are LGHDT and YNNKEL (reference sequence). V was pared by 1 base and J by 0 bases, with 6 bases of the junction left unmatched. This CDR3 is 18 amino acids long. The DNA for the CDR3 is TGTGCCAGCAGCCAAGCGGGGGACTACCCCTCTGGGGCCAACGTCCTGACTTTC. Translation gives CASSQAGDYPSGANVLTF.

V and J are TRBV29-1 and TRBJ2-6, with a tentative D call TRBD1 (5 bases). V dropped 7 bases and J dropped 1 base, with 11 bases sitting between them. This CDR3 has 14 residues. Germline loops: CDR1 SQVTM, CDR2 ANQGSEA. In nucleotides, the CDR3 is TGCAGCGCAGATACAGGTTCTGGGGCCAACGTCCTGACTTTC. This sequence encodes CSADTGSGANVLTF.

This clone was seen once. The J gene is TRBJ1-2, the V gene TRBV19, with 7 bases fitting TRBD1. Per germline, CDR1 LNHDA and CDR2 SQIVND (reference sequence). After removal of 5 bases from V and 8 bases from J, the junction contained 17 bases not matched to a gene. This CDR3 has 16 residues. In DNA, the CDR3 is TGTGCCAGTAGTCGTAGGACGAGGGGGCGTTCTGGCGGCTACACCTTC. Its protein product is CASSRRTRGRSGGYTF. Together with reference TRBV19 and TRBJ1-2, the CDR3 gives the full variable domain: DGGITQSPKYLFRKEGQNVTLSCEQNLNHDAMYWYRQDPGQGLRLIYYSQIVNDFQKGDIAEGYSVSREKKESFPLTVTSAQKNPTAFYLCASSRRTRGRSGGYTFGSGTRLTVV.

The V call is TRBV5-1, the J call TRBJ2-1; no firm D call. Germline-derived CDR1 and CDR2 are SGHRS and YFSETQ. This CDR3 contains 11 residues. V lost 4 bases, J lost 5 bases, and 4 bases lay in between. The CDR3 spells CASSLNNEQFF. The CDR3 DNA is TGCGCCAGCAGCCTAAACAATGAGCAGTTCTTC. Supplemented by reference TRBV5-1 and TRBJ2-1, the full variable domain reads KAGVTQTPRYLIKTRGQQVTLSCSPISGHRSVSWYQQTPGQGLQFLFEYFSETQRNKGNFPGRFSGRQFSNSRSEMNVSTLELGDSALYLCASSLNNEQFFGPGTRLTVL.

The J gene is TRBJ2-7, the V gene TRBV27, with 14 bases fitting TRBD2. V gave up 4 bases and J gave up 2 bases; unmatched junction bases: 7. Germline V gene lookup returns CDR1 MNHEY and CDR2 SMNVEV (reference sequence). The CDR3 loop spans 17 amino acids. Here the CDR3 DNA reads TGTGCCAGCAGTTACGGGACTAGCGGGAGAGGGCCCTACGAGCAGTACTTC. This codes for CASSYGTSGRGPYEQYF.

The rearrangement uses TRBV10-3 and TRBJ2-7; TRBD2 agrees at 14 bases. V lost 3 bases and J lost 5; bases outside the gene matches: 15. Per germline, CDR1 ENHRY and CDR2 SYGVKD. The CDR3 is 19 residues long. The CDR3 region is CAISDPNTGTSGSRNEQYF. CDR3 nucleotides: TGTGCCATCAGTGACCCTAATACCGGGACTAGCGGGAGTAGAAACGAGCAGTACTTC.

V gene TRBV28 combines with J gene TRBJ2-5, with D uncertain. Germline lookup yields CDR1 MDHEN and CDR2 SYDVKM. The CDR3 contains 16 residues. The V and J ends lost 5 bases and 2 bases respectively, with 18 bases between them. CDR3 coding DNA: TGTGCCAGCAGTATCTCTTCATCCGACTGGCAAGAGACCCAGTACTTC. Its protein product is CASSISSSDWQETQYF.

The chain combines TRBV18 with TRBJ1-4; TRBD1 matches at 7 bases. Germline V gene sequence: CDR1 KGHSH, CDR2 LQKENI. V lost 3 bases and J lost 4; bases outside the gene matches: 2. The CDR3 spans 14 residues. The CDR3 sequence: CASSPDRYNEKLFF. DNA of the CDR3: TGTGCCAGCTCACCGGACAGGTATAATGAAAAACTGTTTTTT. Full variable domain (rest looked up from reference TRBV18 and TRBJ1-4): NAGVMQNPRHLVRRRGQEARLRCSPMKGHSHVYWYRQLPEEGLKFMVYLQKENIIDESGMPKERFSAEFPKEGPSILRIQQVVRGDSAAYFCASSPDRYNEKLFFGSGTQLSVL.

This rearrangement joins TRBV28 to TRBJ1-4; no firm D call. The CDR3 is 15 amino acids. Germline V CDR1 and CDR2: MDHEN, SYDVKM. Trimming took off 6 bases at V and 7 bases at J, with 18 bases between the two ends. The CDR3 protein is CASSSGATDGEKLFF. The CDR3, as DNA: TGTGCCAGCAGCTCAGGCGCCACGGATGGTGAAAAACTGTTTTTT.

The chain is built from TRBV28 and TRBJ2-7, with D perhaps matching TRBD1 (6 bases). CDR3 size: 15 residues. Germline CDR1 is MDHEN and CDR2 is SYDVKM. The V and J ends lost 0 bases and 3 bases respectively, with 12 bases between them. The CDR3 here is CASSLWGDTDYEQYF. CDR3 coding DNA: TGTGCCAGCAGTTTATGGGGGGACACAGACTACGAGCAGTACTTC.

This rearrangement joins TRBV3-1 (or the pseudogene TRBV3-2) to TRBJ2-2; weak D call: TRBD2 (5 bases). The germline gives CDR1 LGHDT, CDR2 YNNKEL (reference sequence). The CDR3 contains 14 residues. V shed 1 base and J shed 2 bases, with 5 bases lying between them. In nucleotides, the CDR3 is TGTGCCAGCAGCCAAGCGGGAAACACCGGGGAGCTGTTTTTT. Its protein is CASSQAGNTGELFF.

This chain uses TRBV27 with TRBJ1-2, with D possibly being TRBD1 (6 bases). Germline V gene sequence: CDR1 MNHEY, CDR2 SMNVEV (reference sequence). This CDR3 is 13 amino acids long. Trimming removed 6 bases at V and 7 bases at J, with 15 bases between. The CDR3 DNA reads TGTGCCAGCAGACCGACAGGTTTGTTTGGCTACACCTTC. Residues: CASRPTGLFGYTF.